The 11 T cell receptor beta chains below were found in one sample sequenced in a study of technical replicates of blood from a handful of donors. Assay: immunoSEQ multiplex PCR; the TCRdb copy retains only in-frame clones and omits some. The sample lists 83,000 or so clones; approximately 90% were seen once. The sequenced sample consisted of T cells isolated from PBMCs. The receptor set was obtained from a human donor in good health.

The chain links TRBV7-9 to TRBJ2-3; 9 nucleotides align to TRBD1. The CDR3 is 16 residues long. V gave up 5 bases and J gave up 3 bases; unmatched junction bases: 9. The V gene's germline CDR1 is SEHNR and CDR2 FQNEAQ (reference sequence). The CDR3 reads CASSPHRGPRTDTQYF. The CDR3 bases are TGTGCCAGCAGCCCACACAGGGGGCCACGGACAGATACGCAGTATTTT. Supplemented by reference TRBV7-9 and TRBJ2-3, the full variable domain reads DTGVSQNPRHKITKRGQNVTFRCDPISEHNRLYWYRQTLGQGPEFLTYFQNEAQLEKSRLLSDRFSAERPKGSFSTLEIQRTEQGDSAMYLCASSPHRGPRTDTQYFGPGTRLTVL.

This clone has only one observation. CDR3 sequence: CASSFRQAFTGELFF. The CDR3 bases are TGTGCCAGCTCTTTTCGGCAGGCCTTCACCGGGGAGCTGTTTTTT. The chain links TRBV2 to TRBJ2-2, with D hard to call. With 8 bases removed from V and 4 bases from J, the gap between germline ends came to 17 bases. The CDR3 runs to 15 residues. In germline, CDR1 is SNHLY, CDR2 FYNNEI.

The V and J genes are TRBV5-1 and TRBJ2-1; TRBD2 matches at 11 bases. The length of the CDR3 is 14 residues. Germline V lookup: CDR1 SGHRS, CDR2 YFSETQ. The trim removed 4 bases at V and 5 bases at J, leaving 2 bases unmatched. CDR3 sequence (DNA): TGCGCCAGCAGCCCGGGACTAGCGGACAATGAGCAGTTCTTC. This encodes CASSPGLADNEQFF.

This clone was found once. This chain uses TRBV19 with TRBJ1-6, with unresolved D. The CDR3 totals 13 residues. CDR1 LNHDA and CDR2 SQIVND come from the germline V gene (reference sequence). V dropped 7 bases and J dropped 2 bases, with 6 bases sitting between them. In DNA form, the CDR3 reads TGTGCCAGTAAAGCCCCCTATAATTCACCCCTCCACTTT. Its protein is CASKAPYNSPLHF.

This rearrangement joins TRBV27 to TRBJ2-5; 7 bases align to TRBD2. J gave up 4 bases and V 6 bases, and 5 bases lay outside the gene matches. The length of the CDR3 is 13 residues. Germline CDR1 is MNHEY and CDR2 is SMNVEV (reference sequence). CDR3: CASRSGGGETQYF. The CDR3 coding sequence is TGTGCCAGCAGATCGGGCGGGGGAGAGACCCAGTACTTC.

This clone was seen once. The chain links TRBV2 to TRBJ2-7, with 13 bases aligning to TRBD2. The CDR3 has 14 residues. The junction had 6 bases not matched to a gene; V was cut back by 5 bases and J by 8 bases. CDR1 and CDR2 (germline): SNHLY, FYNNEI. CDR3 protein: CASSSGTSGTKQYF. The CDR3 DNA reads as TGTGCCAGCAGTTCCGGGACTAGCGGGACTAAGCAGTACTTC.

The chain joins TRBV30 to TRBJ1-1; the match to TRBD1 covers 12 bases. CDR3 length: 13 residues. Unmatched junction bases numbered 7, after V lost 3 bases and J lost 11 bases. Germline CDR1 and CDR2: GTSNPN and SVGIG (reference sequence). This chain's CDR3 is CAWSPGTGGRAFF. The CDR3 DNA reads as TGTGCCTGGAGCCCCGGGACAGGGGGCCGGGCTTTCTTT.

The chain recombines TRBV10-1 with TRBJ1-1; D is uncertain. CDR1 and CDR2 from the germline V gene are WNHNN and SYGVQD (reference sequence). The length of the CDR3 is 14 residues. Trimming shortened V by 7 bases and J by 6 bases, and 18 bases separated the two germline ends. CDR3 in DNA: TGCGCCAGCAAAACTACCGGGGAGTGGGCTGAAGCTTTCTTT. Amino acid sequence: CASKTTGEWAEAFF.

CDR3 in amino acids: CASSPQRVGTGGNEQFF. CDR3 in DNA: TGTGCCAGCTCACCCCAGAGGGTCGGGACAGGGGGAAATGAGCAGTTCTTC. The V call is TRBV18, the J call TRBJ2-1; the match to TRBD1 covers 11 bases. Germline V lookup: CDR1 KGHSH, CDR2 LQKENI. This CDR3 is 17 amino acids long. V lost 3 bases, J lost 7 bases, and 11 bases stayed unmatched.

The chain couples TRBV5-1 to TRBJ1-6, with 7 bases lining up with TRBD1. The germline gives CDR1 SGHRS, CDR2 YFSETQ. V shed 0 bases and J 5 bases; nucleotides not matched to a gene: 8. This CDR3 comprises 17 residues. The DNA of the CDR3 is TGCGCCAGCAGCTTGGCCTCTGGGACAGCCGATAATTCACCCCTCCACTTT. Its translation is CASSLASGTADNSPLHF. Supplemented by reference TRBV5-1 and TRBJ1-6, the full variable domain reads KAGVTQTPRYLIKTRGQQVTLSCSPISGHRSVSWYQQTPGQGLQFLFEYFSETQRNKGNFPGRFSGRQFSNSRSEMNVSTLELGDSALYLCASSLASGTADNSPLHFGNGTRLTVT.

The chain combines TRBV27 with TRBJ2-5, with TRBD1 matching 11 bases. The germline CDR1 and CDR2 sequences are MNHEY and SMNVEV (reference sequence). V was pared by 7 bases and J by 5 bases, with 9 bases of the junction left unmatched. The CDR3 extends over 15 amino acids. The CDR3 loop is CASTSRTGGRETQYF. For the CDR3, the DNA is TGTGCCAGCACCAGCCGGACAGGGGGCAGGGAGACCCAGTACTTC.